This T cell receptor beta chain derives from a study of blood T cells in healthy people across ages. The study, taken as a whole, reports: Aged donors had fewer naive CD4+ cells and lower diversity than long-lived donors.

A sample-barcoded 5' primer and a J-beta primer mix were used in a second PCR of roughly 6 to 11 cycles. MiXCR, run by TCRdb on the 5' RACE reads, gives a single entry per CDR3 protein. The sample holds around 320,000 distinct CDR3 sequences, 25% to 30% seen once. Of note for this clonotype: Its antigen remains unknown.

Germline V gene lookup returns CDR1 SGHRS and CDR2 YFSETQ. Germline trimming cut 0 bases from V and 6 bases from J; bases unmatched to any gene: 3. This CDR3 is built from 15 residues. The specimen sequenced was blood. This TCR was recovered from a woman in her sixties or seventies in good health. V is TRBV5-1 and J is TRBJ1-4, with 9 nucleotides matching TRBD1. Here the CDR3 reads CASSLAGTGYEKLFF. DNA of the CDR3: TGCGCCAGCAGCTTGGCCGGGACAGGGTATGAAAAACTGTTTTTT.